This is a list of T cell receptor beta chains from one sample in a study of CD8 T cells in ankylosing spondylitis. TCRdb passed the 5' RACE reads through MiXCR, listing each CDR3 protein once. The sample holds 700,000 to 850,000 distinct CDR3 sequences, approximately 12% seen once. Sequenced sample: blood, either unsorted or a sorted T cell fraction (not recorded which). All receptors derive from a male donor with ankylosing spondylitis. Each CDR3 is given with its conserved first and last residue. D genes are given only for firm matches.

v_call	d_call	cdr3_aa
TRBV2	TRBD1	CASSDQGGSVDTQYF
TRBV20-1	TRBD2	CSAMTSGRSGSTDTQYF
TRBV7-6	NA	CASRISGTPTDTQYF
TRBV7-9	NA	CASGQVSYEQYF
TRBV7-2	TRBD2	CASSRGSGGETQYF
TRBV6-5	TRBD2	CASSYRSGAVQETQYF
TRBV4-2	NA	CASSQALDSDTQYF
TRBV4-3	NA	CASSQGGGDYEQYF
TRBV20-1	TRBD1	CSASTAGGTEAFF
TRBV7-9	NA	CASSLAGTGDNSPLHF
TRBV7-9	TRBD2	CASSPGLAGPETQYF
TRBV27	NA	CASSLLGSGEQYF
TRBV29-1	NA	CSYNIGTFDEQYF
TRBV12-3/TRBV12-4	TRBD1	CASSYRGGDSPLHF
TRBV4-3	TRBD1	CASSSGGDSYNEQSF
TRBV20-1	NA	CSASESYNEQFF
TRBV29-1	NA	CSVEIGVAYEQYF
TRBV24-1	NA	CATSATAFPRGGYTF
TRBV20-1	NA	CSANWRAGASSYEQYF